These 5 T cell receptor beta chains came from one sample sequenced in a study of shared clonotypes between healthy human individuals. TCRdb's table, derived via immunoSEQ multiplex PCR, lists solely in-frame clones and lacks some. The sample lists 1,500,000 or so clones; approximately 98.5% were seen once. Sequencing was carried out using naive CD4+ T cells sorted from blood. The subset denotes: CD45RA+ positively selected. Every receptor here comes from a man aged 30 to 45 in good health.

The chain recombines TRBV2 with TRBJ2-1; 13 bases line up with TRBD2. Germline-derived CDR1 and CDR2 are SNHLY and FYNNEI. This CDR3 spans 13 amino acids. With V trimmed by 7 bases and J by 12 bases, 6 bases remained unmatched. The CDR3 is CASNPGTSGTQFF. The CDR3 DNA follows: TGTGCCAGCAACCCAGGGACTAGCGGGACGCAGTTCTTC.

The DNA for the CDR3 is TGTGCCAGCTCACCACCGAAGCTCGTAGGCAATCAGCCCCAGCATTTT. Its translation is CASSPPKLVGNQPQHF. The chain links TRBV18 to TRBJ1-5; D is undetermined. The germline gives CDR1 KGHSH, CDR2 LQKENI. Trimming took off 0 bases at V and 2 bases at J, with 11 bases between the two ends. The CDR3 has 16 amino acids.

This clone was detected only once. This chain uses TRBV4-2 with TRBJ2-7; the D gene could be TRBD1 or TRBD2 (7 bases each). Trimming cost V 5 bases and J 4 bases, with 24 bases left between them. The CDR3 is 17 amino acids. Germline CDR1 LGHNA, CDR2 YNFKEQ. CDR3 protein: CASSSPGGAEGAYEQYF. CDR3 bases: TGTGCCAGCAGCAGCCCGGGGGGTGCAGAGGGGGCGTACGAGCAGTACTTC.

J is TRBJ2-7 and V is TRBV5-4; 12 nucleotides agree with TRBD1. The CDR3 totals 15 residues. After removal of 4 bases from V and 6 bases from J, the junction contained 8 bases not matched to a gene. Germline CDR1 is SGHNT and CDR2 is YYREEE (reference sequence). The CDR3 coding sequence is TGTGCCAGCAGCCCGTCGGGACAGGGGGCAACCGAGCAGTACTTC. It is translated as CASSPSGQGATEQYF.

The genes are TRBV10-1 and TRBJ2-7; D perhaps matches TRBD1 (7 bases). V lost 5 bases and J lost 0, with 11 bases in between. The CDR3 totals 14 residues. Germline lookup yields CDR1 WNHNN and CDR2 SYGVQD (reference sequence). The CDR3 bases are TGCGCCAGCAGTCCAGGGGGGCTCTCCTACGAGCAGTACTTC. Translated: CASSPGGLSYEQYF.